This T cell receptor beta chain was sequenced for a study of cytomegalovirus exposure and HLA in healthy donors. Whole-study findings and limits: Later work associated more than 15,000 TCR beta sequences with HLA alleles at 0.05 false discovery rate. Productive status was seen about 90% or about 30% of the time for most TCR beta V segments in an earlier analysis. In a later analysis, a genetic analysis reported fewer productive-TCR N-insertions in an Asian-associated ancestry cluster than the cohort average.

Primers: 60 Vbeta forward and 13 Jbeta reverse. Data came from immunoSEQ multiplex PCR; TCRdb stores just in-frame clones and leaves some out. This table has about 140,000 clones, more than 60% appearing once. As regards this clone: Its specificity is unknown.

Per germline, CDR1 SNHLY and CDR2 FYNNEI. The CDR3 totals 13 residues. V dropped 4 bases and J dropped 6 bases, with 13 bases sitting between them. The chain links TRBV2 to TRBJ2-7; D might be TRBD1 (5 bases). The sequence was obtained from a female donor in good health and CMV-seronegative. The source material was PBMCs. The CDR3 spells CASSGIAGIEQYF. In DNA form, the CDR3 reads TGTGCCAGCAGTGGGATTGCAGGGATCGAGCAGTACTTC.